This is a list of T cell receptor beta chains from one sample in a study of shared clonotypes between healthy human individuals. Profiled with immunoSEQ multiplex PCR; TCRdb holds only in-frame clones, not every one. The sample has fewer than 550,000 clones; about three quarters are singletons. The specimen was PBMCs. The receptors come from a woman in her thirties or forties in good health. Some clones in this sample may be carry-over from other donors' samples. The CDR3 runs from the conserved cysteine through the conserved F or W. A D gene is named only where the DNA matches it firmly. Expanded clones get a size class; other rows say once, few or many, or leave the size out.

CDR3 protein,CDR3 DNA,V gene,J gene,D gene,clone size
CASSPRDSPHEQYF,TGTGCCAGCAGCCCCCGGGACAGTCCCCACGAGCAGTACTTC,TRBV5-6,TRBJ2-7,TRBD1,NA
CASSPNGVSDTQYF,TGTGCCAGCAGCCCCAACGGGGTATCAGATACGCAGTATTTT,TRBV5-6,TRBJ2-3,NA,NA
CASSLGLDTEQFF,TGCGCCAGCAGCCTGGGACTAGATACAGAGCAGTTCTTC,TRBV5-1,TRBJ2-1,TRBD2,NA
CAITPGQGRINEQFF,TGTGCCATCACTCCCGGACAGGGACGAATCAATGAGCAGTTCTTC,TRBV10-3,TRBJ2-1,TRBD1,NA
CASSVVGFNNEQFF,TGTGCCAGCAGCGTAGTGGGCTTCAACAATGAGCAGTTCTTC,TRBV9,TRBJ2-1,NA,NA
CASSEGAGANEQFF,TGTGCCAGCAGTGAAGGGGCAGGGGCAAATGAGCAGTTCTTC,TRBV2,TRBJ2-1,NA,NA
CATGLGSQNTGELFF,TGTGCCACCGGACTCGGGAGCCAGAACACCGGGGAGCTGTTTTTT,TRBV11-2,TRBJ2-2,NA,few
CASSRSGRALDEQFF,TGCGCCAGCAGTCGTAGCGGGAGGGCCCTCGATGAGCAGTTCTTC,TRBV4-3,TRBJ2-1,TRBD2,NA
CASSLGPGQGYEQYF,TGCGCCAGCAGCTTGGGCCCGGGACAGGGGTACGAGCAGTACTTC,TRBV5-1,TRBJ2-7,TRBD1,NA
CATSRGPGQGAHYEQYF,TGTGCCACCAGCAGAGGCCCGGGACAGGGGGCACACTACGAGCAGTACTTC,TRBV15,TRBJ2-7,TRBD1,NA
CASSPGRSTDTQYF,TGTGCCAGCAGCCCCGGACGGAGCACAGATACGCAGTATTTT,TRBV9,TRBJ2-3,NA,once
CASSEAQYGYTF,TGTGCCAGCAGTGAAGCGCAATATGGCTACACCTTC,TRBV2,TRBJ1-2,NA,NA
CASSLGQGGNYGYTF,TGTGCCAGCAGCTTAGGGCAGGGGGGTAACTATGGCTACACCTTC,TRBV7-2,TRBJ1-2,TRBD1,NA
CASSPLAGGDYNEQFF,TGTGCCAGTAGTCCTCTAGCGGGAGGGGACTACAATGAGCAGTTCTTC,TRBV19,TRBJ2-1,TRBD2,NA
CASSATGGGPSEQYF,TGTGCCAGCAGCGCGACAGGGGGAGGACCGTCCGAGCAGTACTTC,TRBV7-2,TRBJ2-7,TRBD1,NA
CASSQVSTGTGNTIYF,TGCGCCAGCAGCCAAGTATCGACAGGGACTGGAAACACCATATATTTT,TRBV4-3,TRBJ1-3,TRBD1,NA
CASSRRAGNTEAFF,TGCGCCAGCAGCCGAAGGGCAGGGAACACTGAAGCTTTCTTT,TRBV4-3,TRBJ1-1,NA,NA
CASSPSGYEQYF,TGCGCCAGCAGCCCTAGCGGCTACGAGCAGTACTTC,TRBV10-2,TRBJ2-7,TRBD2,NA
CSVVYQGTDTQYF,TGCAGCGTTGTCTACCAGGGCACAGATACGCAGTATTTT,TRBV29-1,TRBJ2-3,NA,NA
CASSEVSGRNTGELFF,TGTGCCAGCAGTGAGGTCAGCGGAAGGAACACCGGGGAGCTGTTTTTT,TRBV2,TRBJ2-2,NA,NA